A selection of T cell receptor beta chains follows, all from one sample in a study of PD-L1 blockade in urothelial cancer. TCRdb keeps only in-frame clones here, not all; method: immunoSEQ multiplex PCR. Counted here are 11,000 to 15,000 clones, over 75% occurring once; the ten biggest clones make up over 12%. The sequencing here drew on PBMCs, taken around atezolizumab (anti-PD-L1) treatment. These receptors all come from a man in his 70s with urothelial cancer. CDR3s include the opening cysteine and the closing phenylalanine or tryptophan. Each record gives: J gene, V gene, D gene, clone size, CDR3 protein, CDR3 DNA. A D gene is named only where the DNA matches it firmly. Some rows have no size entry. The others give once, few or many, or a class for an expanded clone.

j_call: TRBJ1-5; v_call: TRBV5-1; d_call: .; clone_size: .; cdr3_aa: CASSLDSGNQPQHF; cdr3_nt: TGCGCCAGCAGCTTGGACTCCGGCAATCAGCCCCAGCATTTT
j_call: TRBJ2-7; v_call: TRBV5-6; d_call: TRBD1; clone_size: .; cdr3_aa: CASSLGGTGVRVEQYF; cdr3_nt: TGTGCCAGCAGCTTGGGCGGGACAGGGGTTCGGGTCGAGCAGTACTTC
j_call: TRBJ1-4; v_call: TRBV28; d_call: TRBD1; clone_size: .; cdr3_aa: CASTLGTGYEKLFF; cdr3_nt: TGTGCCAGCACCCTGGGGACAGGGTATGAAAAACTGTTTTTT
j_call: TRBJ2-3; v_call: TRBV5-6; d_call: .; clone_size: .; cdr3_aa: CASRPDRARMGTQYF; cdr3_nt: TGTGCCAGCAGGCCTGACAGAGCTCGAATGGGTACGCAGTATTTT
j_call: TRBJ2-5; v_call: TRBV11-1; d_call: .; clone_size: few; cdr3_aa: CASSSGGAAQETQYF; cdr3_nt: TGTGCCAGCAGCTCCGGAGGGGCAGCCCAAGAGACCCAGTACTTC
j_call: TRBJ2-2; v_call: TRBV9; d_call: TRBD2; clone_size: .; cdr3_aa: CASSVVGLAVNTGELFF; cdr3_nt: TGTGCCAGCAGCGTAGTGGGACTAGCGGTTAACACCGGGGAGCTGTTTTTT
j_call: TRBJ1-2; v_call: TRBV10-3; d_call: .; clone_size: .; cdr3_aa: CAISTQGAGYTF; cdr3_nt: TGTGCCATCAGTACCCAGGGTGCTGGCTACACCTTC
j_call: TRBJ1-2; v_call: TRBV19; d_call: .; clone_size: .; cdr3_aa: CASSPLTENYGYTF; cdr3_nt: TGTGCCAGTAGTCCCCTGACAGAGAACTATGGCTACACCTTC
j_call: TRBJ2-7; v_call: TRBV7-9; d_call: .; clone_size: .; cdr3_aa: CASSLSLPSWNEQYF; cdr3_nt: TGTGCCAGCAGCTTATCCCTACCTAGCTGGAACGAGCAGTACTTC
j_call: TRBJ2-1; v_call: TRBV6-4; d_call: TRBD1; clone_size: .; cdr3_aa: CASSDDRDNNEQFF; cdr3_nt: TGTGCCAGCAGTGACGACAGGGATAACAATGAGCAGTTCTTC